The 3 T cell receptor beta chains given below trace back to one sample, sequenced in a study of graft-versus-host responses after intestinal transplantation. Tissue from the graft was processed to free its intraepithelial and lamina propria lymphocytes. TCRdb keeps only in-frame clones here, not all; method: immunoSEQ multiplex PCR. The data hold 25,000 to 30,000 clones, with around 83% observed a single time. The starting material was ileum tissue, obtained 98 days after intestinal transplantation. These receptors originate from a human patient who received an intestinal transplant, so some T cells may come from the graft donor.

This clone was seen just once. The rearrangement links TRBV4-1 to TRBJ2-2; possible D gene TRBD2, 6 bases. Per the germline V gene, CDR1 is MGHRA and CDR2 is YSYEKL. Trimming shortened V by 5 bases and J by 4 bases, and 14 bases separated the two germline ends. The CDR3 is 15 amino acids. This chain's CDR3 is CASSIPGVSTGELFF. CDR3 bases: TGCGCCAGCAGCATACCGGGAGTGAGCACCGGGGAGCTGTTTTTT.

J is TRBJ2-7 and V is TRBV5-5; TRBD2 agrees at 9 bases. Germline V gene data show CDR1 as SGHKS and CDR2 as YYEKEE (reference sequence). V trimming: 1 base; J trimming: 5 bases; junction bases outside the gene matches: 10. This CDR3 region has 16 residues. CDR3 region: CASSLPRGGAGNEQYF. As DNA, the CDR3 is TGTGCCAGCAGCTTGCCGCGGGGGGGCGCGGGCAACGAGCAGTACTTC. Based on the CDR3 plus reference TRBV5-5 and TRBJ2-7, the full variable domain is DAGVTQSPTHLIKTRGQQVTLRCSPISGHKSVSWYQQVLGQGPQFIFQYYEKEERGRGNFPDRFSARQFPNYSSELNVNALLLGDSALYLCASSLPRGGAGNEQYFGPGTRLTVT.

The V call is TRBV30, the J call TRBJ2-2; D is possibly TRBD1 (5 bases). From germline, CDR1 is GTSNPN and CDR2 SVGIG (reference sequence). The CDR3 is 14 amino acids. Between the trimmed V and J ends, which lost 0 bases and 3 bases, there was a span of 8 bases. DNA for the CDR3: TGTGCCTGGAGTGTCCGGACATACACCGGGGAGCTGTTTTTT. Encoded protein: CAWSVRTYTGELFF.